This passage covers 29 T cell receptor beta chains from one sample sequenced in a study of beta chain features in type 1 diabetes (dated by TCRdb to the late 2010s). For these receptors, no antigen is known. Overall study results and their limits: In all four CD4+ subsets, TCRB CDR3 length was moderately but significantly shorter in type 1 diabetes patients.

The library was obtained by the immunoSEQ multiplex PCR assay. The entire amount of isolated RNA was reverse transcribed using the High Capacity cDNA Reverse Transcription Kit, so the sequenced TCRB transcripts were expressed ones. TCRdb carries this immuneACCESS record with in-frame sequences only. Its versions omit some clonotypes, under half of them owing to an unresolved V gene in the studies checked, with the rest unexplained. This sample holds roughly 700,000 clones; over 10% were observed only once. Of the sample, 0.02% to 0.025% falls within the top ten clones. Sequenced: naive CD4+ T cells from blood. The sample's cell subset or site label, in plain terms: true naive CD4+ T cells. The receptors here all came from a man younger than 35 with type 1 diabetes.

This chain uses TRBV7-2 with TRBJ2-3, with D perhaps being TRBD1 or TRBD2 (5 bases each). Germline V lookup: CDR1 SGHTA, CDR2 FQGNSA. V was trimmed by 4 bases and J by 5 bases, leaving 13 bases between them. The CDR3 totals 14 residues. The DNA for the CDR3 is TGTGCCAGCAGCTCCCGGATGGGGGTAGATACGCAGTATTTT. It yields the protein CASSSRMGVDTQYF.

V and J are TRBV4-1 and TRBJ2-7, with D uncertain. Per the germline V gene, CDR1 is MGHRA and CDR2 is YSYEKL. V was trimmed by 4 bases and J by 4 bases, leaving 14 bases between them. This CDR3 comprises 14 residues. DNA for the CDR3: TGCGCCAGCAGCCCCCGGAATAGGGAATACGAGCAGTACTTC. Protein product: CASSPRNREYEQYF.

In nucleotides, the CDR3 is TGTGCCAGCAGTTACGGAGAGCAGTATGGCTACACCTTC. Translation: CASSYGEQYGYTF. The rearrangement uses TRBV6-5 and TRBJ1-2, with unresolved D. The V and J ends lost 2 bases and 5 bases respectively, with 9 bases between them. This CDR3 comprises 13 residues. From germline, CDR1 is MNHEY and CDR2 SVGAGI.

V usage is TRBV7-2 and J usage is TRBJ2-3; TRBD2 matches 8 bases. This CDR3 has 16 amino acids. From germline, CDR1 is SGHTA and CDR2 FQGNSA. V shed 4 bases and J 4 bases; nucleotides not matched to a gene: 10. The CDR3: CASSSPGTRFPDTQYF. The CDR3, as DNA: TGTGCCAGCAGCTCACCGGGGACTAGATTCCCAGATACGCAGTATTTT.

This clone has a handful of counts. V gene TRBV29-1 combines with J gene TRBJ2-3; no reliable D call. This CDR3 spans 15 amino acids. From germline, CDR1 is SQVTM and CDR2 ANQGSEA. V was pared by 2 bases and J by 2 bases, with 14 bases between. This CDR3 reads CSVEYLEVPTDTQYF. The CDR3 nucleotides read TGCAGCGTTGAATACCTAGAGGTCCCCACAGATACGCAGTATTTT.

The chain joins TRBV29-1 to TRBJ1-2, with D possibly matching TRBD1 (5 bases). Germline CDR1 is SQVTM and CDR2 is ANQGSEA. The V gene lost 5 bases and the J gene lost 5 bases, with 15 bases spanning the gap. This CDR3 comprises 13 residues. The CDR3 sequence: CSVLVTASYGYTF. The CDR3 nucleotides are TGCAGCGTTTTAGTGACAGCTTCTTATGGCTACACCTTC.

This chain connects TRBV4-1 to TRBJ2-5; perhaps TRBD1 as D (6 bases). Trimming removed 4 bases at V and 5 bases at J, with 23 bases between. The CDR3 sequence is 17 residues long. Germline CDR1 and CDR2: MGHRA and YSYEKL. The CDR3 coding sequence is TGCGCCAGCAGCCCCCGCCCGGGACACCCTCAAGGGGAGACCCAGTACTTC. Protein sequence: CASSPRPGHPQGETQYF.

The chain couples TRBV7-9 to TRBJ2-5, with D tentatively TRBD1 or TRBD2 (5 bases each). The CDR3 runs 15 residues. The germline CDR1 and CDR2 sequences are SEHNR and FQNEAQ (reference sequence). Trimming left V 5 bases short and J 3 bases short, with 16 bases between. CDR3 sequence reads: CASSPLWDGEETQYF. Written as DNA, the CDR3 is TGTGCCAGCAGCCCCTTATGGGACGGAGAAGAGACCCAGTACTTC.

This clone has more than one count but fewer than ten. This chain links TRBV7-9 with TRBJ2-5; possible D gene TRBD1, 6 bases. V lost 6 bases and J lost 1, with 15 bases in between. The CDR3 consists of 15 residues. Germline V gives CDR1 SEHNR, CDR2 FQNEAQ (reference sequence). The CDR3 DNA sequence: TGTGCCAGCAGAACCCCAGGGGTTATCCAAGAGACCCAGTACTTC. Protein: CASRTPGVIQETQYF. The full variable domain, rest sourced from reference TRBV7-9 and TRBJ2-5, is DTGVSQNPRHKITKRGQNVTFRCDPISEHNRLYWYRQTLGQGPEFLTYFQNEAQLEKSRLLSDRFSAERPKGSFSTLEIQRTEQGDSAMYLCASRTPGVIQETQYFGPGTRLLVL.

V and J are TRBV7-6 and TRBJ1-1; TRBD1 is a possible D gene (6 bases). The CDR3 covers 14 residues. Between the trimmed V and J ends, which lost 3 bases and 0 bases, there was a span of 8 bases. From germline, CDR1 is SGHVS and CDR2 FNYEAQ. The CDR3 here is CASSLDRMNTEAFF. CDR3 nucleotide sequence: TGTGCCAGCAGCTTGGACAGAATGAACACTGAAGCTTTCTTT.

There are a few counts of this clone. This chain uses TRBV7-8 with TRBJ2-1; 7 nucleotides line up with TRBD1. The CDR3 consists of 17 residues. Germline V gene data show CDR1 as SGHVS and CDR2 as FQNEAQ. The J segment lost 4 bases and the V segment lost 5 bases, leaving 14 bases of the junction unmatched. CDR3 DNA sequence: TGTGCCAGCAGCCCAGGTCACCGGGACAGAGAGTACAATGAGCAGTTCTTC. It encodes CASSPGHRDREYNEQFF.

The chain joins TRBV2 to TRBJ2-2, with a weak D call TRBD1 (5 bases). The CDR3 spans 15 residues. Per germline, CDR1 SNHLY and CDR2 FYNNEI. Trimming removed 7 bases from V and 2 bases from J, with 14 bases in between. DNA for the CDR3: TGTGCCAGCAATCTAGATGGGGCTAACACCGGGGAGCTGTTTTTT. This gives the protein CASNLDGANTGELFF.

This clone turned up a few times. The CDR3 sequence is CASSDRGGLTSGELFF. DNA of the CDR3: TGTGCCAGCAGTGATCGTGGGGGGCTTACGAGCGGGGAGCTGTTTTTT. The chain couples TRBV25-1 to TRBJ2-2, with D perhaps given as TRBD1 or TRBD2 (6 bases each). CDR3 length equals 16 residues. The V gene's germline CDR1 is MGHDK and CDR2 SYGVNS. V was cut by 3 bases and J by 7 bases, with 18 bases left in between.

The sample holds a few counts of this clone. The chain employs TRBV27 and TRBJ2-6, with D possibly TRBD1 on 7 matching bases. V lost 3 bases to trimming and J lost 0 bases, with 15 bases between them. CDR3 length equals 18 residues. CDR1 is MNHEY, CDR2 SMNVEV, per germline (reference sequence). The CDR3 sequence: CASSLRDRTFSGANVLTF. The CDR3 nucleotides read TGTGCCAGCAGTTTGCGGGACAGAACCTTCTCTGGGGCCAACGTCCTGACTTTC.

J is TRBJ2-1 and V is TRBV7-2; the D gene could be TRBD1 or TRBD2 (6 bases each). This CDR3 comprises 15 residues. V was shortened by 5 bases and J by 3 bases, with 14 bases between the two germline ends. CDR1 and CDR2 (germline): SGHTA, FQGNSA. The CDR3 nucleotides read TGTGCCAGCAGCCCCTCAGGAGGGGGCTACAATGAGCAGTTCTTC. It is translated as CASSPSGGGYNEQFF.

This rearrangement joins TRBV10-3 to TRBJ2-1, with a weak D call TRBD2 (5 bases). The CDR3 has 14 residues. Germline-derived CDR1 and CDR2 are ENHRY and SYGVKD. Trimming took off 10 bases at V and 2 bases at J, with 15 bases between the two ends. CDR3 amino acids: CATQKLGTYNEQFF. CDR3 bases: TGTGCCACACAGAAGCTCGGGACCTACAATGAGCAGTTCTTC.

This clone was seen a few times. V gene TRBV6-5 combines with J gene TRBJ2-7; TRBD1 matches at 8 bases. Germline CDR1 MNHEY, CDR2 SVGAGI. V lost 7 bases to trimming and J lost 1 base; unmatched junction nucleotides: 9. This CDR3 spans 15 amino acids. CDR3 sequence reads: CASNYRQGISYEQYF. The CDR3 DNA sequence: TGTGCCAGCAACTACAGACAGGGGATATCCTACGAGCAGTACTTC.

The rearrangement uses TRBV6-5 and TRBJ1-2; D ambiguous. Germline CDR1 MNHEY, CDR2 SVGAGI. The germline V and J ends were trimmed by 6 bases and 5 bases, with 10 bases remaining between them. CDR3 length equals 12 residues. CDR3 loop: CASSNGLYGYTF. The CDR3 DNA is TGTGCCAGCAGCAACGGACTATATGGCTACACCTTC.

This clone was observed a handful of times. The rearrangement uses TRBV7-9 and TRBJ2-6, with TRBD1 as a possible D gene (7 bases). Germline V lookup: CDR1 SEHNR, CDR2 FQNEAQ (reference sequence). There are 17 residues in the CDR3. Trimming removed 5 bases at V and 0 bases at J, with 14 bases between. The CDR3 region is CASSPAGGTSGANVLTF. The CDR3 nucleotides are TGTGCCAGCAGCCCGGCAGGGGGGACCTCTGGGGCCAACGTCCTGACTTTC. Looking up the rest from reference TRBV7-9 and TRBJ2-6 gives the full variable domain: DTGVSQNPRHKITKRGQNVTFRCDPISEHNRLYWYRQTLGQGPEFLTYFQNEAQLEKSRLLSDRFSAERPKGSFSTLEIQRTEQGDSAMYLCASSPAGGTSGANVLTFGAGSRLTVL.

The table lists this clone with a few counts. The chain carries TRBV25-1 and TRBJ2-2, with D perhaps TRBD1 (6 bases). Germline CDR1 is MGHDK and CDR2 is SYGVNS. The CDR3 extends over 18 amino acids. V was clipped by 2 bases and J by 0 bases, with 16 bases between them. CDR3: CASSEVVGARSNTGELFF. The CDR3 DNA sequence: TGTGCCAGCAGTGAAGTGGTGGGGGCGAGATCGAACACCGGGGAGCTGTTTTTT.

This chain connects TRBV2 to TRBJ2-5, with 7 bases identical to TRBD1. The CDR3 is made up of 13 amino acids. Looked up from germline, CDR1 is SNHLY and CDR2 is FYNNEI. After removal of 5 bases from V and 5 bases from J, the junction contained 5 bases not matched to a gene. The CDR3 DNA sequence: TGTGCCAGCAGTCCCAGACAGGGTGAGACCCAGTACTTC. The encoded protein is CASSPRQGETQYF.

A few counts support this clone. V and J are TRBV5-6 and TRBJ1-1, with no clear D. The CDR3 contains 12 residues. From germline, CDR1 is SGHDT and CDR2 YYEEEE. The V and J ends lost 7 bases and 2 bases respectively, with 9 bases between them. CDR3 nucleotides: TGTGCCAGCGAGAAAGGCAACACTGAAGCTTTCTTT. Encoded protein: CASEKGNTEAFF. The whole variable domain, remainder taken from reference TRBV5-6 and TRBJ1-1, is DAGVTQSPTHLIKTRGQQVTLRCSPKSGHDTVSWYQQALGQGPQFIFQYYEEEERQRGNFPDRFSGHQFPNYSSELNVNALLLGDSALYLCASEKGNTEAFFGQGTRLTVV.

The chain joins TRBV5-6 to TRBJ1-6; D may be TRBD1 (5 bases). Per the germline V gene, CDR1 is SGHDT and CDR2 is YYEEEE. V was clipped by 4 bases and J by 9 bases, with 17 bases between them. The CDR3 totals 15 residues. CDR3 nucleotide sequence: TGTGCCAGCAGCGCCACAGGAAACCTGGGTTCACCCCTCCACTTT. Its translation is CASSATGNLGSPLHF.

This clone was counted only a few times. The genes are TRBV4-1 and TRBJ2-3; 9 bases fit TRBD1. Germline CDR1 and CDR2: MGHRA and YSYEKL. The CDR3 length is 15 residues. Germline trimming cut 1 base from V and 1 base from J; bases unmatched to any gene: 0. The CDR3 coding sequence is TGCGCCAGCAGCCAAGGGACAGGGGGCACAGATACGCAGTATTTT. Its translation is CASSQGTGGTDTQYF.

This chain joins TRBV15 and TRBJ2-3; D is perhaps TRBD2 (7 bases). The CDR3 sequence is 15 residues long. Per germline, CDR1 LNHNV and CDR2 YYDKDF (reference sequence). Trimming cost V 0 bases and J 4 bases, with 11 bases left between them. CDR3 in amino acids: CATSRDGGAADTQYF. The CDR3 DNA reads as TGTGCCACCAGCAGAGATGGGGGGGCTGCAGATACGCAGTATTTT.

This clone was picked up a small number of times. V gene TRBV5-6 combines with J gene TRBJ1-5; D gene unclear. Per the germline V gene, CDR1 is SGHDT and CDR2 is YYEEEE. The CDR3 covers 15 residues. V was shortened by 3 bases and J by 1 base, with 11 bases between the two germline ends. CDR3 amino acids: CASSWGWTSNQPQHF. In DNA form, the CDR3 reads TGTGCCAGCAGCTGGGGATGGACCAGCAATCAGCCCCAGCATTTT.

This clone has a handful of counts. The chain couples TRBV27 to TRBJ1-2; no firm D call. Trimming removed 7 bases at V and 8 bases at J, with 17 bases between. The CDR3 is made up of 13 amino acids. CDR1 and CDR2 (germline): MNHEY, SMNVEV (reference sequence). The CDR3 spells CASTSRADEGYTF. Written as DNA, the CDR3 is TGTGCCAGCACCTCCCGCGCTGACGAGGGCTACACCTTC.

CDR3: CAWSVWGSYEQYF. CDR3 coding DNA: TGTGCCTGGAGTGTATGGGGGAGCTACGAGCAGTACTTC. The chain links TRBV30 to TRBJ2-5; the D call may be TRBD1 or TRBD2 (5 bases each). The DNA end is more similar to TRBJ2-7, so the J call may be wrong. CDR1 is GTSNPN, CDR2 SVGIG, per germline (reference sequence). The CDR3 runs 13 residues.

The rearrangement links TRBV30 to TRBJ1-5; unclear D gene. Germline lookup yields CDR1 GTSNPN and CDR2 SVGIG (reference sequence). The CDR3 has 17 amino acids. Trimming shortened V by 1 base and J by 1 base, and 17 bases separated the two germline ends. CDR3 sequence reads: CAWSGVSLGASNQPQHF. The CDR3 DNA sequence: TGTGCCTGGAGTGGAGTAAGTCTTGGTGCCAGCAATCAGCCCCAGCATTTT.